The rows below give T cell receptor beta chains drawn from one sample of a study of beta chain features in type 1 diabetes. The table came from immunoSEQ multiplex PCR; TCRdb's copy has only in-frame clones and leaves some out. The sample holds hundreds of thousands of clones, about a sixth seen once. The sequencing sample was made of naive CD4+ T cells from blood. All receptors derive from a man aged 18 to 30 in good health. The CDR3 runs from the conserved cysteine through the conserved F or W. Fields, in order: CDR3 DNA, CDR3 protein, D gene, CDR3 length, V gene, J gene, clone size. D genes are given only for firm matches. Not every row has a clone size; where given, it reads once, few, many or a size class.

CDR3nt: TGTGCCATCAGCGGGACAGGGGGGACCTACGAGCAGTACTTC
CDR3aa: CAISGTGGTYEQYF
d_gene: TRBD1
len: 14
v_gene: TRBV10-3
j_gene: TRBJ2-7
abundance: -

CDR3nt: TGTGCCAGCAGCCAAGATCGTAGGGCGCCTAATGGCTACACCTTC
CDR3aa: CASSQDRRAPNGYTF
d_gene: -
len: 15
v_gene: TRBV4-2
j_gene: TRBJ1-2
abundance: few

CDR3nt: TGTGCCAGCAGCGTGGATGAAAGGGGAGAAAAACTGTTTTTT
CDR3aa: CASSVDERGEKLFF
d_gene: -
len: 14
v_gene: TRBV9
j_gene: TRBJ1-4
abundance: -

CDR3nt: TGTGCCAGCAGCGTAGCTGGGTCACCCCTCCACTTT
CDR3aa: CASSVAGSPLHF
d_gene: -
len: 12
v_gene: TRBV9
j_gene: TRBJ1-6
abundance: -

CDR3nt: TGTGCCAGCAGCCGCGGGACTAGCCAAGAGACCCAGTACTTC
CDR3aa: CASSRGTSQETQYF
d_gene: TRBD2
len: 14
v_gene: TRBV7-8
j_gene: TRBJ2-5
abundance: few

CDR3nt: TGTGCCACCGGGCGCCCTGGGGAGCAGTACTTC
CDR3aa: CATGRPGEQYF
d_gene: -
len: 11
v_gene: TRBV28
j_gene: TRBJ2-7
abundance: -

CDR3nt: TGTGCCATCAGGGGCAGGGACGAGCAGTACTTC
CDR3aa: CAIRGRDEQYF
d_gene: -
len: 11
v_gene: TRBV10-3
j_gene: TRBJ2-7
abundance: -

CDR3nt: TGTGCCAGCAGCTTAGGCGGCAGCCTTCCGCATTTT
CDR3aa: CASSLGGSLPHF
d_gene: -
len: 12
v_gene: TRBV7-9
j_gene: TRBJ1-5
abundance: many

CDR3nt: TGTGCCAGCAGTTCCCCGGGACAACGTCTCGGCTACGAGCAGTACTTC
CDR3aa: CASSSPGQRLGYEQYF
d_gene: -
len: 16
v_gene: TRBV28
j_gene: TRBJ2-7
abundance: -

CDR3nt: TGTGCCAGCAGCTCCATAGCGGGGGCGAGATTCTACGAGCAGTACTTC
CDR3aa: CASSSIAGARFYEQYF
d_gene: TRBD2
len: 16
v_gene: TRBV11-2
j_gene: TRBJ2-7
abundance: few